Listed here are 14 T cell receptor beta chains from one sample, sequenced in a study of cytomegalovirus exposure and HLA in healthy donors. PCR used 60 Vbeta primers and 13 Jbeta primers. Repertoires were generated with immunoSEQ multiplex PCR, while TCRdb's copy carries only in-frame clones and drops some. There are fewer than 120,000 clones in the sample; over 60% occur only once, and roughly 2.9% lies in the top ten. Sequenced: PBMCs. The source of these receptors is a woman aged 60-75 years in good health and CMV-seropositive.

This clone was seen a handful of times. The V call is TRBV6-5, the J call TRBJ2-7; D gene ambiguous. Germline lookup yields CDR1 MNHEY and CDR2 SVGAGI. CDR3 length equals 12 residues. V lost 9 bases, J lost 6 bases, and 15 bases lay in between. CDR3 coding DNA: TGTGCCAGTCGAGCGCCATCGGGCGAGCAGTACTTC. It yields the protein CASRAPSGEQYF.

The chain's CDR3 is CASSLGGGTAYEQYF. The DNA for the CDR3 is TGCGCCAGCAGCTTGGGAGGCGGGACAGCCTACGAGCAGTACTTC. V is TRBV5-1 and J is TRBJ2-7; TRBD1 is a possible D gene (7 bases). CDR3 length equals 15 residues. V was pared by 0 bases and J by 2 bases, with 12 bases between. Germline CDR1 and CDR2: SGHRS and YFSETQ. Supplemented by reference TRBV5-1 and TRBJ2-7, the full variable domain reads KAGVTQTPRYLIKTRGQQVTLSCSPISGHRSVSWYQQTPGQGLQFLFEYFSETQRNKGNFPGRFSGRQFSNSRSEMNVSTLELGDSALYLCASSLGGGTAYEQYFGPGTRLTVT.

This clone was picked up a small number of times. Germline is not matched at one junction end, which may reflect a read error. This chain links TRBV7-9 with TRBJ1-2; D possibly corresponds to TRBD1 (6 bases). Germline V gene lookup returns CDR1 SEHNR and CDR2 FQNEAQ (reference sequence). The CDR3 is made up of 15 amino acids. CDR3 sequence (DNA): TGTTCCAGCAGCTTAGAATTCGACAGGCGACGAGGCTACACCTTC. Protein product: CSSSLEFDRRRGYTF.

The chain has TRBV21-1 and TRBJ2-3; the table gives TRBD2 as D, unverified against the DNA. TRBV21-1 is flagged as a pseudogene. The CDR3 contains 20 residues. CDR3 coding DNA: TGTGCCAGCAGCAAGGGCCAGGGGGAATGCGGGAGGGCCGGGGCAGATACGCAGTATTTT. This translates into CASSKGQGECGRAGADTQYF.

This clone has a handful of counts. This sequence joins TRBV7-9 and TRBJ1-2; 7 nucleotides align to TRBD1. Germline V gene sequence: CDR1 SEHNR, CDR2 FQNEAQ (reference sequence). The CDR3 has 13 residues. Trimming cost V 5 bases and J 5 bases; bases outside gene matches: 5. The CDR3 DNA follows: TGTGCCAGCAGCGCCGGGACAGCTTATGGCTACACCTTC. Its translation: CASSAGTAYGYTF.

This clone was detected once. The rearrangement links TRBV18 to TRBJ2-7, with 12 bases that match TRBD2. This CDR3 has 18 residues. V was clipped by 2 bases and J by 6 bases; unmatched bases: 14. Germline V gene lookup returns CDR1 KGHSH and CDR2 LQKENI. Here the CDR3 reads CASSPLGASGRALGEQYF. In nucleotides, the CDR3 is TGTGCCAGCTCACCATTAGGGGCTAGCGGGAGGGCCCTTGGCGAGCAGTACTTC.

This sequence joins TRBV28 and TRBJ1-5; 12 bases are shared with TRBD1. Germline assignment: CDR1 MDHEN and CDR2 SYDVKM. This CDR3 contains 15 residues. The V and J ends lost 6 bases and 10 bases, in that order; junction bases with no gene match: 10. The CDR3 DNA reads as TGTGCCAGCAGCACCGGGACAGGGGGCCTCTCACCCCAGCATTTT. Protein product: CASSTGTGGLSPQHF.

The rearrangement uses TRBV27 and TRBJ2-7, with TRBD1 matching over 7 bases. With 8 bases clipped from V and 4 bases from J, the junction kept 8 bases outside the gene matches. The germline V gene has CDR1 MNHEY and CDR2 SMNVEV (reference sequence). The CDR3 totals 13 residues. In DNA form, the CDR3 reads TGTGCCAGCGGGGCCGACAGGGTATACGAGCAGTACTTC. Protein sequence: CASGADRVYEQYF.

This clone was recorded a few times. The genes are TRBV6-6 and TRBJ2-2; D may be TRBD2 (5 bases). Germline V gene sequence: CDR1 MNHNY, CDR2 SVGAGI (reference sequence). Between the trimmed V and J ends, which lost 6 bases and 6 bases, there was a span of 17 bases. This CDR3 is built from 15 residues. CDR3 protein: CASSGILGSAGELFF. CDR3 nucleotide sequence: TGTGCCAGCAGCGGAATCCTAGGTAGCGCCGGGGAGCTGTTTTTT.

In this sample, this clone turned up a few times. This chain's CDR3 is CASSYLSPRRAFF. In DNA, the CDR3 is TGTGCCAGCAGTTACCTCTCTCCAAGGCGGGCTTTCTTT. This sequence joins TRBV6-5 and TRBJ1-1; D is unclear. The CDR3 is 13 residues long. The germline gives CDR1 MNHEY, CDR2 SVGAGI. Trimming stripped 2 bases from V and 11 bases from J, with 15 bases between.

This rearrangement joins TRBV29-1 to TRBJ2-7; TRBD1 might be the D (5 bases). The CDR3 sequence is 14 residues long. V lost 1 base, J lost 3 bases, and 13 bases lay in between. The germline V gene has CDR1 SQVTM and CDR2 ANQGSEA. The CDR3 region has the DNA TGCAGCGTTGAAGTCCAGGGTGTCGGCTACGAGCAGTACTTC. This translates into CSVEVQGVGYEQYF.

This clone showed up many times. The chain is built from TRBV29-1 and TRBJ1-1; the match to TRBD1 covers 7 bases. The CDR3 has 14 residues. The junction had 8 bases not matched to a gene; V was cut back by 7 bases and J by 0 bases. From germline, CDR1 is SQVTM and CDR2 ANQGSEA. The CDR3 loop reads CSDNRGTMNTEAFF. CDR3 nucleotides: TGCAGCGATAACAGGGGTACAATGAACACTGAAGCTTTCTTT. Using reference TRBV29-1 and TRBJ1-1 for the parts outside the CDR3, the full variable domain is SAVISQKPSRDICQRGTSLTIQCQVDSQVTMMFWYRQQPGQSLTLIATANQGSEATYESGFVIDKFPISRPNLTFSTLTVSNMSPEDSSIYLCSDNRGTMNTEAFFGQGTRLTVV.

This clone showed up just a few times. The chain couples TRBV7-2 to TRBJ2-7; 9 nucleotides agree with TRBD2. This CDR3 spans 16 amino acids. V lost 5 bases, J lost 7 bases, and 15 bases stayed unmatched. Per the germline V gene, CDR1 is SGHTA and CDR2 is FQGNSA. This CDR3 reads CASSPNAGLATGEQYF. The DNA of the CDR3 is TGTGCCAGCAGCCCTAACGCGGGACTAGCCACGGGGGAGCAGTACTTC.

The rearrangement links TRBV14 to TRBJ1-4, with D tentatively TRBD1 (5 bases). Germline CDR1 and CDR2: SGHDN and FVKESK. The CDR3 is 16 amino acids. Trimming took off 1 base at V and 7 bases at J, with 16 bases between the two ends. The CDR3 nucleotides read TGTGCCAGCAGCCAAGGGGGGGTATATACTGCTGAAAAACTGTTTTTT. Its protein product is CASSQGGVYTAEKLFF.